The present TCR beta chain was sequenced within a study of HIV-infected patients and healthy controls. Study-wide points: CDR3 sharing between individuals was lower in HIV-infected patients than in healthy controls.

Alpha and beta constant-region primers primed reverse transcription of about 0.5 ug RNA. Each of the alpha and beta chains got its own library through chain-specific third strand synthesis with indices. Priming off the SP2 site generated the second strand. A 12-nucleotide barcode per molecule came from two concatenated random hexamers added pre-amplification. TCRdb recomputed calls from the 5' RACE reads with MiXCR, one row per CDR3 protein. This table has under 20,000 distinct CDR3 sequences, just under 9.5% appearing once. There are a few counts of this clonotype. Its antigen is still unknown. Whole blood was used without fractionation, so all unsorted peripheral T cells were included. Peripheral blood, 2 to 3 ml, was drawn for RNA extraction. The CDR3 is 17 amino acids. The J segment lost 1 base and the V segment lost 4 bases, leaving 11 bases of the junction unmatched. CDR1 and CDR2 from the germline V gene are SGHKS and YYEKEE (reference sequence).

What was sequenced was blood. This chain joins TRBV5-5 and TRBJ1-2; TRBD1 agrees at 9 bases. The TCR originated in an adult in good health. CDR3 DNA: TGTGCCAGCAGCCAAGCTAGGACAGGGGCCCTTAACTATGGCTACACCTTC. The encoded protein is CASSQARTGALNYGYTF.